This T cell receptor beta chain was recovered during a study of cytomegalovirus exposure and HLA in healthy donors. Study results and caveats: Most TCR sequences were uncommon, yet certain public TCRs appeared in many donors. Several top significant clusters appeared, in a later analysis, to be linked to common viral pathogens. Presence/absence analyses assumed roughly uniform sequencing depth across donors, which may not hold.

PCR amplification relied on 60 Vbeta primers (plus 13 Jbeta primers). The data were produced by immunoSEQ multiplex PCR, yet TCRdb's version contains in-frame clones alone and is incomplete. Of some 110,000 clones detected, under 70% appear once; the ten largest clones hold approximately 8.6%. About this clone itself: Antigen unknown.

This CDR3 region has 14 residues. Germline CDR1 is LGHNA and CDR2 is YSLEER. J lost 14 bases, V lost 1 base, and 8 bases had no gene match. Each donor was healthy, and each was a bone marrow donor. This chain joins TRBV4-3 and TRBJ2-1; 10 bases align to TRBD2. The TCR sequence derives from a man under 40 in good health and CMV-seropositive. The specimen was PBMCs. The chain's CDR3 is CASSQASGRAEKFF. The CDR3, as DNA: TGCGCCAGCAGCCAAGCGAGCGGGAGGGCGGAAAAGTTCTTC.